This TCR beta chain was sequenced in a study of OX40 agonist ivuxolimab in advanced cancers. The wider study: Patients' therapy was ivuxolimab, an antibody that acts as an agonist of OX40 (CD134). Findings and caveats of the study: Dosing at 0.1 to 3.0 mg/kg was accompanied by clonal expansion of CD4+ and CD8+ blood T cells by week 6. On average, CD8+ T cells showed a greater number of expanded clones than CD4+. Determination of antigen specificity was not performed for the expanded peripheral T cells.

The CDR3 loop spans 12 amino acids. V was pared by 7 bases and J by 6 bases, with 14 bases between. Germline CDR1 reads SQVTM; CDR2 reads ANQGSEA. Sequencing used immunoSEQ multiplex PCR; TCRdb keeps in-frame clones, though not all of them. The data contain about 73,000 clones, around four fifths of them seen just once; the ten biggest clones take up 2% to 2.5%. Turning to this clone: The antigen is undetermined.

The V gene is TRBV29-1, the J gene TRBJ2-3; a possible D gene is TRBD2 (6 bases). The material was CD4+ or CD8+ T cells sorted from blood, obtained in a trial of the OX40 agonist ivuxolimab. The receptor's source is an adult with an advanced solid tumor such as melanoma, head and neck, liver or kidney cancer. CDR3 sequence reads: CSARRAQDTQYF. Here the CDR3 DNA reads TGCAGCGCTCGGAGGGCCCAGGATACGCAGTATTTT.